This entry is about one T cell receptor (beta chain). Its antigen remains unidentified. This sample was taken from a study of T cells in localized non-small cell lung cancer. Study-level points and caveats: Uninvolved adjacent lung had the highest recorded T cell clonality, with tumor below it. Turning up in adjacent lung were a median around 60 of the top 100 tumor clones. Owing to sequencing of a solitary tumor region, heterogeneity cannot be discounted.

Trimming shortened V by 6 bases and J by 0 bases, and 5 bases separated the two germline ends. Germline values: CDR1 MNHEY, CDR2 SMNVEV (reference sequence). The CDR3 consists of 13 residues. Some clones are missing from TCRdb's copy, which holds only in-frame ones; the method was immunoSEQ multiplex PCR. The sample lists roughly 77,000 clones; 70% to 90% were seen once. This TCR derives from a woman aged 40 to 75 with stage I squamous cell lung carcinoma. Sequencing used peripheral blood, obtained before any cancer treatment. This chain links TRBV27 with TRBJ2-2, with D uncertain. The CDR3 protein is CASRYTNTGELFF. The CDR3 DNA is TGTGCCAGCAGATACACGAACACCGGGGAGCTGTTTTTT.